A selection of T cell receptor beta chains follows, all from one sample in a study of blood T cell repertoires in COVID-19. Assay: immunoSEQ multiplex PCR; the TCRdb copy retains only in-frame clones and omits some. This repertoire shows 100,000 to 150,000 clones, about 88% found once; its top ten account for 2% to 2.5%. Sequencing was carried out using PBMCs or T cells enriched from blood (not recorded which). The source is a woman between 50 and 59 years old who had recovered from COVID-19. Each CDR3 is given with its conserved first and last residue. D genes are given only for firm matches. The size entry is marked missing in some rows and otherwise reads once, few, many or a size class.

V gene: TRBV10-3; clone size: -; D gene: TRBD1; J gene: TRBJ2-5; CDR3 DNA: TGTGCCATCAGTCTTACAGGGGGGGAGACCCAGTACTTC; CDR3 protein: CAISLTGGETQYF
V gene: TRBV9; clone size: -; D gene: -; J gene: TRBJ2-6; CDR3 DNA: TGTGCCACGTCCGGGACATACACATCTGGGGCCAACGTCCTGACTTTC; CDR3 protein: CATSGTYTSGANVLTF
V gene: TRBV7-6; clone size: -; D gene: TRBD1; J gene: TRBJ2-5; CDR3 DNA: TGTGCCAGCAGCCCTCCCGGACAGGGCCAGGGGGAGACCCAGTACTTC; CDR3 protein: CASSPPGQGQGETQYF
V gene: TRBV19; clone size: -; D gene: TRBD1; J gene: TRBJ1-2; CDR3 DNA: TGTGCCAGTAGTATTACAGGGGGCTCTAACTATGGCTACACCTTC; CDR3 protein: CASSITGGSNYGYTF
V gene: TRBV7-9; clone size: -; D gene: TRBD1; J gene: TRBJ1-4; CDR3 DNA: TGTGCCAGCAGTTTCACAGGGGGAGGTGAAAAACTGTTTTTT; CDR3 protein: CASSFTGGGEKLFF
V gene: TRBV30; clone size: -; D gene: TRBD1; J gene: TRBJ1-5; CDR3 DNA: TGTGCCTGGAGTACATCGGGACAGGGCGCCTATCAGCCCCAGCATTTT; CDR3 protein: CAWSTSGQGAYQPQHF
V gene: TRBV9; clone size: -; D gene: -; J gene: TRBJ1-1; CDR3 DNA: TGTGCCAGCAGCCCTGCGGGGGGGTTTACTGAAGCTTTCTTT; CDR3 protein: CASSPAGGFTEAFF
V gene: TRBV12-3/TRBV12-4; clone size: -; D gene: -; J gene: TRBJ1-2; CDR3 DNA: TGTGCCAGCAGTCCCGCAGGGGTTTATGGCTACACCTTC; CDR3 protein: CASSPAGVYGYTF
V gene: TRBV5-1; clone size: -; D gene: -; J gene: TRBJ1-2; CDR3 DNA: TGCGCCAGCAGCTTGATCGACTTGCAGTATGGCTACACCTTC; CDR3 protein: CASSLIDLQYGYTF
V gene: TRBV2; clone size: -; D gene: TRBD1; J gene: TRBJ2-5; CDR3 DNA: TGTGCCAGCAAAACCGGGACAGGGGGCTTGGAGACCCAGTACTTC; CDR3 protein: CASKTGTGGLETQYF
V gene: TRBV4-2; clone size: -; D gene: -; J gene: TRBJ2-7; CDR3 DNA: TGTGCCAGCAGCCAAGATGAGGGCCCCTACGAGCAGTACTTC; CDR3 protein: CASSQDEGPYEQYF
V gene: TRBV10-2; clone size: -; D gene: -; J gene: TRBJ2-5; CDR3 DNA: TGCGCCAGCACCCCCGGGAGCTTTGAGACCCAGTACTTC; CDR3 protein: CASTPGSFETQYF
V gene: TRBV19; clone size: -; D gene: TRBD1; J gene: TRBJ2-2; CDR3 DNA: TGTGCCAGCAGGACAGGGAACACCGGGGAGCTGTTTTTT; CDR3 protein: CASRTGNTGELFF
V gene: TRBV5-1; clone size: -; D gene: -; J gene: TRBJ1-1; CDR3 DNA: TGCGCCAGCAGCCAATCACTAAACACTGAAGCTTTCTTT; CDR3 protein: CASSQSLNTEAFF
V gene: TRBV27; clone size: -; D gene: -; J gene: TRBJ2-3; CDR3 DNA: TGTGCCAGCAGTAGTGAGACTGGCGGAGATACGCAGTATTTT; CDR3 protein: CASSSETGGDTQYF
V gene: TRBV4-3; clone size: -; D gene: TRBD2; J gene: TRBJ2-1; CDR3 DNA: TGCGCCAGCAGCCAAGATGGGACTAGCGGGGGCAATGAGCAGTTCTTC; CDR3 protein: CASSQDGTSGGNEQFF
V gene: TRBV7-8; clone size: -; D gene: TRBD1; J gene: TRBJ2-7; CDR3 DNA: TGTGCCAGCAGCATAGACAGGGGCTACGAGCAGTACTTC; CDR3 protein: CASSIDRGYEQYF
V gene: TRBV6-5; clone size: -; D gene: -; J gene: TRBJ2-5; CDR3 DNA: TGTGCCAGCAGAGGGGGAGTTGAGACCCAGTACTTC; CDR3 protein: CASRGGVETQYF
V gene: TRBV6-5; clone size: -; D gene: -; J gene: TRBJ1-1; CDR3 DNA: TGTGCCAGCAGTTTTGACAGTGAAGCTTTCTTT; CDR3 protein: CASSFDSEAFF
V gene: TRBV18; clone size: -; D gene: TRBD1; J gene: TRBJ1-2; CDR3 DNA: TGTGCCAGCTCATCAGACCGGACAGGTTCCGCCTATGGCTACACCTTC; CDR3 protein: CASSSDRTGSAYGYTF
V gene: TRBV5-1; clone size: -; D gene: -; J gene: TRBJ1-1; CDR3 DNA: TGCGCCAGCAGCTTGGACAGCTTTGAAGCTTTCTTT; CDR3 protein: CASSLDSFEAFF
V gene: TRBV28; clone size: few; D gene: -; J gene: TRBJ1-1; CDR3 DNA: TGTGCCGGGGGCGGTAGCACTGAAGCTTTCTTT; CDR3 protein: CAGGGSTEAFF
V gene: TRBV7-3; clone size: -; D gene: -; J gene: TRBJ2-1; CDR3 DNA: TGTGCCAGCAGCTTAGGGGGGGGCGGCCTCAATGAGCAGTTCTTC; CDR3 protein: CASSLGGGGLNEQFF
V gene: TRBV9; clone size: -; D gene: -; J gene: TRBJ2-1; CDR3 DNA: TGTGCCAGCAGCGAGCCGTGGAGGGGAACCTACAATGAGCAGTTCTTC; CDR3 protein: CASSEPWRGTYNEQFF
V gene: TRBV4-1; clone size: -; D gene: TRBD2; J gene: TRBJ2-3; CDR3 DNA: TGCGCCAGCAGCCAAGATTCCCGCCGGGGGACTCGGGGGGCAGATACGCAGTATTTT; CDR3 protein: CASSQDSRRGTRGADTQYF
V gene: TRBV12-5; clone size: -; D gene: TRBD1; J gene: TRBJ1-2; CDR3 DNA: TGTGCTAGTGGTTTGCGGACAGGGCAGGCGGATGGCTACACCTTC; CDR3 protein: CASGLRTGQADGYTF
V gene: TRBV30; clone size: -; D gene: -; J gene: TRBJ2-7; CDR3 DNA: TGTGCCGTAGGGGTTTACTCTTACGAGCAGTACTTC; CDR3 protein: CAVGVYSYEQYF
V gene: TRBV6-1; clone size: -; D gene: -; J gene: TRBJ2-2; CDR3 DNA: TGTGCCAGCAGTGAAGACAGGGTAGGCACCGGGGAGCTGTTTTTT; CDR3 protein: CASSEDRVGTGELFF
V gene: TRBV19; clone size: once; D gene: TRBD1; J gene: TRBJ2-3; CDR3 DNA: TGTGCCAGTAGTGACTTACTGACAGGGGCAGATACGCAGTATTTT; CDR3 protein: CASSDLLTGADTQYF
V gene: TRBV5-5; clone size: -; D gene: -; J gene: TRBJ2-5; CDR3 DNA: TGTGCCAGCAGCTTGGGGGCAGGGCTTAATCAAGAGACCCAGTACTTC; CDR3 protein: CASSLGAGLNQETQYF
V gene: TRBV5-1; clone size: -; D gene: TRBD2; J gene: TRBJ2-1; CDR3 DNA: TGCGCCAGCAGCTTGGTTCCGGGGGGGCCTAGGGATGAGCAGTTCTTC; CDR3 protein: CASSLVPGGPRDEQFF
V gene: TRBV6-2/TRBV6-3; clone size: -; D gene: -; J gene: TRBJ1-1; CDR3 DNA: TGTGCCAGCAGCCGCGGAGTAGGAGCTTTCTTT; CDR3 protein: CASSRGVGAFF
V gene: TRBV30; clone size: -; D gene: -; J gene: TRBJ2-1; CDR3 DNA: TGTGCCTGGAGTGAGGACTGGGTAAAGAACAATGAGCAGTTCTTC; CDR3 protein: CAWSEDWVKNNEQFF
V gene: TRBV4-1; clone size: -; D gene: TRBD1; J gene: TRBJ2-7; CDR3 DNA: TGCGCCAGCAGCCAAACAGGGGGCGAAACCTACGAGCAGTACTTC; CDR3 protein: CASSQTGGETYEQYF
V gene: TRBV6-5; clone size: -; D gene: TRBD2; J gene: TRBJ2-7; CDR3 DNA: TGTGCCAGCACCCCGTTTGGGGGGGGCTCCTACGAGCAGTACTTC; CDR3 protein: CASTPFGGGSYEQYF
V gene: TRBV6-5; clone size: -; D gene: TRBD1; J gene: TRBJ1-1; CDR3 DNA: TGTGCCAGCAGACAGGGACAGCTGAACACTGAAGCTTTCTTT; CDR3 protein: CASRQGQLNTEAFF
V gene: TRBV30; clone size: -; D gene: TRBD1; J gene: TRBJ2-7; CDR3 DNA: TGTGCCTGGAGAAACCGGGACAGGACCTTTTTCTACGAGCAGTACTTC; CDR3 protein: CAWRNRDRTFFYEQYF
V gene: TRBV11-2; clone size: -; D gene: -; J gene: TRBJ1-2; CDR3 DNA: TGTGCCAGCAGCCCCGACAGTAACTATGGCTACACCTTC; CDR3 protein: CASSPDSNYGYTF
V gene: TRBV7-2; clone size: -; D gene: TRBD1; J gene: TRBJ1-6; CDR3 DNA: TGTGCCAGCAGCTCGAGACCTCAGGGGGCTAATTCACCCCTCCACTTT; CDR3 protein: CASSSRPQGANSPLHF
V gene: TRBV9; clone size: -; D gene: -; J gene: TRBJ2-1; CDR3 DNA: TGTGCCAGCAGCGCCCAGGGGCGGCAGTTCTTC; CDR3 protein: CASSAQGRQFF
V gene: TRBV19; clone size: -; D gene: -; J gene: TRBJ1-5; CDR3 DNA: -; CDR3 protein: CASTSDSYSNQPQHF
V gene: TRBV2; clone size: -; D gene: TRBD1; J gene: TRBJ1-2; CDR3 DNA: TGTGCCAGCAATCTTCAGGGGGAAGGGGGCTACACCTTC; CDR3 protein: CASNLQGEGGYTF
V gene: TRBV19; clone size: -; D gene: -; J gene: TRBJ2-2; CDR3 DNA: TGTGCCAGTTCCCCCGAGAGGGTGAACACCGGGGAGCTGTTTTTT; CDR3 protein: CASSPERVNTGELFF
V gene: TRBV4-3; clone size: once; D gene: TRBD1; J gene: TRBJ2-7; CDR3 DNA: TGCGCCAGCAGCCAGGTGGGACAGGCGGCCTACGAGCAGTACTTC; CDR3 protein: CASSQVGQAAYEQYF
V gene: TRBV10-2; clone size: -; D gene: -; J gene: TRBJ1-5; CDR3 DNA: TGCGCCAGCAGTGAGGCGTATAGCAATCAGCCCCAGCATTTT; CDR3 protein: CASSEAYSNQPQHF
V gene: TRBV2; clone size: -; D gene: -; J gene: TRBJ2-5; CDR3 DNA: TGTGCCAGCAGTGAAGTTGGCTTCCAAGAGACCCAGTACTTC; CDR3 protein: CASSEVGFQETQYF
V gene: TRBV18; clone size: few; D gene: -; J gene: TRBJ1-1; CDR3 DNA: TGTGCCAGCTCATTAGAGGACACTTCGAACACTGAAGCTTTCTTT; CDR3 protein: CASSLEDTSNTEAFF
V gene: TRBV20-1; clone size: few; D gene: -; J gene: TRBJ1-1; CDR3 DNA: TGCAGTGCTAGTAATCCGACAGCACGCACTGAAGCTTTCTTT; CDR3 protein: CSASNPTARTEAFF
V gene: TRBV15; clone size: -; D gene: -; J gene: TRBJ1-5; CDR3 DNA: TGTGCCACCAGCAGAGAAGGGGGTAACAATCAGCCCCAGCATTTT; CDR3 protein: CATSREGGNNQPQHF
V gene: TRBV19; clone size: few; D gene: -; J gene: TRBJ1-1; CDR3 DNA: TGTGCCAGTAGTATTGAACAGGGTAGAACTGAAGCTTTCTTT; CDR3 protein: CASSIEQGRTEAFF
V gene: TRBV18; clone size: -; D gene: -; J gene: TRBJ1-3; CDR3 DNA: TGTGCCAGCTCATCCACAGGGACTGGAAACACCATATATTTT; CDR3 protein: CASSSTGTGNTIYF
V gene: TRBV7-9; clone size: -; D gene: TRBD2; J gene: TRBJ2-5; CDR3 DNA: TGTGCCAGCAGCGTACTAGCGGGGGCTGAGGAGACCCAGTACTTC; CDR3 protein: CASSVLAGAEETQYF
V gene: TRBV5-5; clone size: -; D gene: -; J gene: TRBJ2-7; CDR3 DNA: TGTGCCAGCAGCTCCAACAGGGCCTACGAGCAGTACTTC; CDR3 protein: CASSSNRAYEQYF
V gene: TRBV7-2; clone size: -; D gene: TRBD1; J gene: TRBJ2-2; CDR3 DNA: TGTGCCAGCAGCCGGGGACAGGCTAACACCGGGGAGCTGTTTTTT; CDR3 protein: CASSRGQANTGELFF
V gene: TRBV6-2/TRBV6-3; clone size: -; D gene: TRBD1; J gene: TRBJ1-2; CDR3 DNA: TGTGCCAGCAGTTACTCCGGGACAGGGCTCATCACCTTC; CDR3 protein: CASSYSGTGLITF